This T cell receptor (beta chain) was found in a study of shared clonotypes between healthy human individuals. This clone is a singleton in its sample. Its cognate antigen is unknown. Study results and caveats: Estimated clonotype richness was generally higher in naive than memory subsets.

Sequenced by immunoSEQ multiplex PCR; TCRdb stores in-frame clones only, minus some. The sample has about 1.9 million clones; 80% to 95% are singletons. CDR3 length: 16 amino acids. Naive CD8 populations comprised CD45RO-negative cells positively selected for CCR7, excluding terminally differentiated effector memory CD45RA+ cells. The sequenced sample consisted of naive CD8+ T cells from PBMCs. The J gene is TRBJ1-1, the V gene TRBV12-2; whether TRBD1, the table's D call, matches the DNA was not checked. TRBV12-2 is marked as a pseudogene. The TCR sequence derives from a man aged 18 to 30 in good health. Some clones in this sample may be carry-over from other donors' samples. CDR3 region: CASHWGQTITDTEAFF. For the CDR3, the DNA is TGTGCAAGCCATTGGGGACAGACTATTACGGACACTGAAGCTTTCTTT.